This T cell receptor (beta chain) was recorded in a study of early stage breast cancer tumors. Study overall: Roughly 8 ER+/PR+/HER2- tumors were invasive ductal; a few were invasive lobular.

General study results and limits: In about 85% of the 16 patients, blood comparison separated tumor from normal breast. Tumors had approximately 2.4-fold higher T cell density than normal breast. Enriched TCRB sequences shared across patients were mostly commonly generated sequences.

Germline loops: CDR1 MGHDK, CDR2 SYGVNS. Deletions cut 4 bases from V and 0 bases from J, with 3 bases between. CDR3 length: 12 amino acids. Note on this clone: Antigen: not known.

Sequencing was performed with immunoSEQ multiplex PCR; in TCRdb, only in-frame clones are kept and a portion is missing. The table lists nearly 70,000 clones, 65% to 85% of them singletons. The sequencing input was blood. This chain connects TRBV25-1 to TRBJ1-1; no firm D call. This clonotype was sampled from a person in their 40s with breast cancer. The CDR3 bases are TGTGCCAGCAGTGGGTTGAACACTGAAGCTTTCTTT. It codes for CASSGLNTEAFF.